The 24 T cell receptor beta chains presented below share a single source sample, sequenced in a study of blood T cell repertoires in COVID-19. TCRdb keeps only in-frame clones here, not all; method: immunoSEQ multiplex PCR. The sample holds fewer than 250,000 clones, more than 85% seen once. Sequencing was done on a sample of peripheral blood. Receptor source: a middle-aged man with acute or convalescent COVID-19.

J is TRBJ2-1 and V is TRBV7-2; TRBD1 agrees at 7 bases. Germline CDR1 SGHTA, CDR2 FQGNSA. With 1 base clipped from V and 5 bases from J, the junction kept 5 bases outside the gene matches. The CDR3 is 15 residues long. The CDR3 DNA reads TGTGCCAGCAGCTTAGACAGGGGCGGCCACAATGAGCAGTTCTTC. It translates to CASSLDRGGHNEQFF.

The chain recombines TRBV27 with TRBJ2-7; the match to TRBD1 covers 7 bases. The CDR3 runs to 14 residues. V shed 3 bases, J shed 1 base, and the junction held 3 bases outside the gene matches. Germline assignment: CDR1 MNHEY and CDR2 SMNVEV (reference sequence). The CDR3 sequence is CASSFGQDSYEQYF. The CDR3 DNA is TGTGCCAGCAGTTTTGGACAGGATTCCTACGAGCAGTACTTC.

The V call is TRBV30, the J call TRBJ2-7; D remains ambiguous. The CDR3 has 12 residues. V was pared by 3 bases and J by 3 bases, with 9 bases between. Germline-derived CDR1 and CDR2 are GTSNPN and SVGIG (reference sequence). Here the CDR3 DNA reads TGTGCCTGGAGCCCCAGTTACTACGAGCAGTACTTC. The encoded protein is CAWSPSYYEQYF.

The chain links TRBV19 to TRBJ1-2, with 8 positions matching TRBD1. Germline CDR1 and CDR2: LNHDA and SQIVND (reference sequence). The CDR3 totals 15 residues. The trim removed 5 bases at V and 0 bases at J, leaving 5 bases unmatched. This CDR3 is CASSYGQGPNYGYTF. Here the CDR3 DNA reads TGTGCCAGTAGTTACGGACAGGGACCTAACTATGGCTACACCTTC.

The CDR3 reads CASTIIEVGTSFF. DNA of the CDR3: TGTGCCAGCACCATTATAGAGGTCGGGACAAGTTTTTTT. The genes are TRBV5-5 and TRBJ1-4; maybe TRBD1 (6 bases). Trimming cost V 6 bases and J 17 bases, with 23 bases left between them. Germline CDR1 and CDR2: SGHKS and YYEKEE (reference sequence). This CDR3 has 13 amino acids.

The chain carries TRBV2 and TRBJ2-1, with D perhaps TRBD2 (5 bases). V was cut by 8 bases and J by 1 base, with 9 bases left in between. The CDR3 contains 13 residues. Germline lookup yields CDR1 SNHLY and CDR2 FYNNEI. In DNA, the CDR3 is TGTGCCAGCGCCGGGGAGTCCTACAATGAGCAGTTCTTC. Translation gives CASAGESYNEQFF.

The V and J genes are TRBV19 and TRBJ2-7, with 9 bases fitting TRBD1. Germline V gives CDR1 LNHDA, CDR2 SQIVND (reference sequence). The CDR3 runs to 13 residues. V trimming: 5 bases; J trimming: 7 bases; junction bases outside the gene matches: 6. The CDR3 coding sequence is TGTGCCAGTAGTGAGGGACAGGGATTTGAGCAGTACTTC. This encodes CASSEGQGFEQYF.

The chain uses TRBV28 and TRBJ2-5; 11 bases align to TRBD1. In germline, CDR1 is MDHEN, CDR2 SYDVKM. V shed 8 bases and J 4 bases; nucleotides not matched to a gene: 6. The CDR3 is made up of 14 amino acids. The CDR3 region is CASRTGGVGETQYF. CDR3 DNA sequence: TGTGCCAGCCGGACAGGGGGCGTGGGAGAGACCCAGTACTTC. Full variable domain (outside the CDR3, taken from reference TRBV28 and TRBJ2-5): DVKVTQSSRYLVKRTGEKVFLECVQDMDHENMFWYRQDPGLGLRLIYFSYDVKMKEKGDIPEGYSVSREKKERFSLILESASTNQTSMYLCASRTGGVGETQYFGPGTRLLVL.

CDR3: CSASGQGAGGYTF. DNA of the CDR3: TGCAGTGCTAGTGGGCAGGGGGCTGGTGGCTACACCTTC. The genes are TRBV20-1 and TRBJ1-2, with 8 bases aligning to TRBD1. This CDR3 spans 13 amino acids. Germline CDR1 is DFQATT and CDR2 is SNEGSKA (reference sequence). Unmatched junction bases numbered 7, after V lost 3 bases and J lost 7 bases.

The chain links TRBV5-1 to TRBJ1-4, with TRBD1 identical over 8 bases. Germline V gives CDR1 SGHRS, CDR2 YFSETQ. The CDR3 contains 16 residues. With 4 bases clipped from V and 5 bases from J, the junction kept 10 bases outside the gene matches. The CDR3 bases are TGCGCCAGCAGCATCAACGGACAGGGCCCAAATGAAAAACTGTTTTTT. Its translation is CASSINGQGPNEKLFF.

V and J are TRBV5-5 and TRBJ2-1; no reliable D call. The V gene's germline CDR1 is SGHKS and CDR2 YYEKEE (reference sequence). This CDR3 spans 19 amino acids. The V and J ends lost 0 bases and 0 bases respectively, with 19 bases between them. CDR3 DNA sequence: TGTGCCAGCAGCTTGGATCTGGTTAGCATAATCCACTCCTACAATGAGCAGTTCTTC. Protein product: CASSLDLVSIIHSYNEQFF. The variable domain in full, with the rest retrieved from reference TRBV5-5 and TRBJ2-1, is DAGVTQSPTHLIKTRGQQVTLRCSPISGHKSVSWYQQVLGQGPQFIFQYYEKEERGRGNFPDRFSARQFPNYSSELNVNALLLGDSALYLCASSLDLVSIIHSYNEQFFGPGTRLTVL.

The V gene is TRBV7-3, the J gene TRBJ2-7; D is perhaps TRBD1 (5 bases). Germline CDR1 reads SGHTA; CDR2 reads FQGTGA. The CDR3 contains 13 residues. V was pared by 1 base and J by 6 bases, with 10 bases between. For the CDR3, the DNA is TGTGCCAGCAGCTTAAAAGGGGATCTCGAGCAGTACTTC. This translates into CASSLKGDLEQYF.

The gene calls are TRBV6-2 or TRBV6-3 and TRBJ2-1; D uncertain. Trimming took 4 bases from V and 7 from J, leaving 5 bases between them. Per the germline V gene, CDR1 is MNHEY and CDR2 is SVGEGT. This CDR3 spans 11 amino acids. For the CDR3, the DNA is TGTGCCAGCAGTTTATTAAATGAGCAGTTCTTC. Translation: CASSLLNEQFF.

The chain couples TRBV5-7 to TRBJ1-1; tentatively, D is TRBD1 (5 bases). TRBV5-7 is an ORF; its function is uncertain. The CDR3 sequence is 15 residues long. V lost 0 bases and J 0 bases, leaving 9 bases between the germline ends. The CDR3 is CASSLEGEMNTEAFF. The CDR3 DNA is TGTGCCAGCAGCTTGGAAGGGGAAATGAACACTGAAGCTTTCTTT.

The V call is TRBV7-6, the J call TRBJ1-1, with 7 nucleotides matching TRBD1. This CDR3 contains 15 residues. Germline trimming cut 2 bases from V and 7 bases from J; bases unmatched to any gene: 10. In germline, CDR1 is SGHVS, CDR2 FNYEAQ. The CDR3 here is CASSLFSSGGGEAFF. The CDR3 region has the DNA TGTGCCAGCAGCTTATTCTCCTCAGGGGGAGGTGAAGCTTTCTTT.

This chain links TRBV7-3 with TRBJ2-2, with TRBD1 matching over 8 bases. CDR1 is SGHTA and CDR2 is FQGTGA in the germline V gene. The CDR3 is made up of 16 amino acids. V lost 5 bases to trimming and J lost 4 bases; unmatched junction nucleotides: 9. CDR3 amino acids: CASSPQGQAVTGELFF. CDR3 sequence (DNA): TGTGCCAGCAGCCCCCAGGGACAGGCCGTCACCGGGGAGCTGTTTTTT.

As to this clone: Other DNA variants within this sample encode the same CDR3. V is TRBV6-5 and J is TRBJ2-7, with 9 bases aligning to TRBD1. The CDR3 is made up of 14 amino acids. J gave up 3 bases and V 0 bases, and 0 bases lay outside the gene matches. CDR1 is MNHEY, CDR2 SVGAGI, per germline. The CDR3, as DNA: TGTGCCAGCAGTTACTCGGGACAGGGCTACGAGCAGTACTTC. Amino acids: CASSYSGQGYEQYF.

Remarks on this clone: The same CDR3 is also encoded by other DNA sequences in this sample. The V and J genes are TRBV6-5 and TRBJ1-6, with 9 positions matching TRBD1. The CDR3 consists of 15 residues. CDR1 and CDR2 (germline): MNHEY, SVGAGI. V gave up 5 bases and J gave up 5 bases; unmatched junction bases: 4. CDR3 DNA sequence: TGTGCCAGCAGTCCACGGGACAGGGATAATTCACCCCTCCACTTT. Its translation is CASSPRDRDNSPLHF.

V usage is TRBV6-4 and J usage is TRBJ1-2, with TRBD1 identical over 7 bases. This CDR3 is built from 16 residues. Per germline, CDR1 MRHNA and CDR2 SNTAGT. After removal of 0 bases from V and 6 bases from J, the junction contained 10 bases not matched to a gene. The CDR3 bases are TGTGCCAGCAGTGACTCGAATGAGGGGGCAATCCATGGCTACACCTTC. It is translated as CASSDSNEGAIHGYTF.

The rearrangement links TRBV7-2 to TRBJ2-3; D gene uncertain. The CDR3 covers 15 residues. Between the trimmed V and J ends, which lost 3 bases and 2 bases, there was a span of 12 bases. Germline loops: CDR1 SGHTA, CDR2 FQGNSA. The DNA of the CDR3 is TGTGCCAGCAGCTTCTCGTCTTACTACACAGATACGCAGTATTTT. Translating gives CASSFSSYYTDTQYF.

V and J are TRBV23-1 and TRBJ2-7; the D gene is possibly TRBD2 (5 bases). TRBV23-1 is given ORF status, its function remaining uncertain. V was cut by 11 bases and J by 2 bases, with 28 bases left in between. The CDR3 sequence is 17 residues long. This chain's CDR3 is CADTPLREPPEAYEQYF. Here the CDR3 DNA reads TGCGCCGACACCCCTCTGAGGGAGCCTCCGGAAGCCTACGAGCAGTACTTC.

V is TRBV4-1 and J is TRBJ1-1; D gene unclear. The V gene's germline CDR1 is MGHRA and CDR2 YSYEKL. The CDR3 totals 15 residues. Trimming left V 0 bases short and J 4 bases short, with 12 bases between. The CDR3 DNA follows: TGCGCCAGCAGCCAAGATCCCACGAGGAGCACTGAAGCTTTCTTT. Its protein product is CASSQDPTRSTEAFF.

The chain employs TRBV6-5 and TRBJ1-2; TRBD1 matches 7 bases. The trim removed 2 bases at V and 4 bases at J, leaving 10 bases unmatched. The germline CDR1 and CDR2 sequences are MNHEY and SVGAGI. The CDR3 runs to 16 residues. The chain's CDR3 is CASSYRGTDSFYGYTF. CDR3 in DNA: TGTGCCAGCAGTTACCGAGGGACAGACTCCTTCTATGGCTACACCTTC.

V gene TRBV7-2 combines with J gene TRBJ2-1; D not certain. Germline V gene sequence: CDR1 SGHTA, CDR2 FQGNSA. Deletions cut 2 bases from V and 5 bases from J, with 22 bases between. The CDR3 covers 18 residues. In DNA, the CDR3 is TGTGCCAGCAGCTTATTAGGCGCTACCGCATCCCTAGACAATGAGCAGTTCTTC. It yields the protein CASSLLGATASLDNEQFF. The whole variable domain, filled in from reference TRBV7-2 and TRBJ2-1, reads GAGVSQSPSNKVTEKGKDVELRCDPISGHTALYWYRQSLGQGLEFLIYFQGNSAPDKSGLPSDRFSAERTGGSVSTLTIQRTQQEDSAVYLCASSLLGATASLDNEQFFGPGTRLTVL.